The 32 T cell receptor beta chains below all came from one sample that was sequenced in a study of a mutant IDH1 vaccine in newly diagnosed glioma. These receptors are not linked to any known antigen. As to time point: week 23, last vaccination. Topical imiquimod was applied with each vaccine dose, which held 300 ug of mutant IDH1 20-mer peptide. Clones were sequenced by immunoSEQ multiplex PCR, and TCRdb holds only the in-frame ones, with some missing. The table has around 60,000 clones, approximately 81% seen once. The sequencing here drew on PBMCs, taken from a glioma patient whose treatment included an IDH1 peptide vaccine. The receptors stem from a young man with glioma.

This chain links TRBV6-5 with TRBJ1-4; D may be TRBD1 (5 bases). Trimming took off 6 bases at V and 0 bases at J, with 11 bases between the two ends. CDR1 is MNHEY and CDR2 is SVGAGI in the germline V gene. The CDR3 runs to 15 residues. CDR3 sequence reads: CASRRDGATNEKLFF. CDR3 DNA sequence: TGTGCCAGCAGAAGGGACGGTGCAACTAATGAAAAACTGTTTTTT.

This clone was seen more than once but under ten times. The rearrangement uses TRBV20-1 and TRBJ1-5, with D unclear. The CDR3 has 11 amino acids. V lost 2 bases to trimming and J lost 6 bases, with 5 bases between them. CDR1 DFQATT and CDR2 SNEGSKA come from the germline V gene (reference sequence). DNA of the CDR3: TGCAGTGCTAGAAATCTTCAGCCCCAGCATTTT. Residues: CSARNLQPQHF.

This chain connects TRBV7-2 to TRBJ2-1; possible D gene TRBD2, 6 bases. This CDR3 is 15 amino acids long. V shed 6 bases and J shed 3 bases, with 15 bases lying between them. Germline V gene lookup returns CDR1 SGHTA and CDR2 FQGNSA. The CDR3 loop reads CASSPTGTLYNEQFF. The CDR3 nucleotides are TGTGCCAGCAGTCCTACCGGGACTCTCTACAATGAGCAGTTCTTC.

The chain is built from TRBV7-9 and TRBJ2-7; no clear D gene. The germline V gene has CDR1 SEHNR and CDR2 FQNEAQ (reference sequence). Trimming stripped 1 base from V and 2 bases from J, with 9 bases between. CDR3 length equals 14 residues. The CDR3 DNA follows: TGTGCCAGCAGCTTAGGTCACAGCCCCTACGAGCAGTACTTC. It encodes CASSLGHSPYEQYF.

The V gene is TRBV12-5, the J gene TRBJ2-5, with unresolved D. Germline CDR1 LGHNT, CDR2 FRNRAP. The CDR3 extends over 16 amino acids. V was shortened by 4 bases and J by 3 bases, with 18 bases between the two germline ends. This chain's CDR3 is CASGSRPGLEEETQYF. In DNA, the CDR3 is TGTGCTAGTGGTTCCCGCCCTGGTCTAGAGGAAGAGACCCAGTACTTC. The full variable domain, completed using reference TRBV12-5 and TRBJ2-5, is DARVTQTPRHKVTEMGQEVTMRCQPILGHNTVFWYRQTMMQGLELLAYFRNRAPLDDSGMPKDRFSAEMPDATLATLKIQPSEPRDSAVYFCASGSRPGLEEETQYFGPGTRLLVL.

The chain's CDR3 is CASSPRGFPPNQPQHF. The CDR3 nucleotides are TGTGCCAGCAGCCCTCGGGGTTTCCCTCCCAATCAGCCCCAGCATTTT. The chain is built from TRBV2 and TRBJ1-5; the D is unclear. Germline V CDR1 and CDR2: SNHLY, FYNNEI. The CDR3 covers 16 residues. V was pared by 6 bases and J by 3 bases, with 18 bases between.

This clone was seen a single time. The CDR3 loop is CASAPRVSYNSPLHF. For the CDR3, the DNA is TGTGCCAGCGCGCCCAGGGTCTCCTATAATTCACCCCTCCACTTT. The chain recombines TRBV2 with TRBJ1-6; possibly TRBD1 for D (5 bases). This CDR3 spans 15 amino acids. V shed 8 bases and J shed 0 bases, with 11 bases lying between them. The V gene's germline CDR1 is SNHLY and CDR2 FYNNEI.

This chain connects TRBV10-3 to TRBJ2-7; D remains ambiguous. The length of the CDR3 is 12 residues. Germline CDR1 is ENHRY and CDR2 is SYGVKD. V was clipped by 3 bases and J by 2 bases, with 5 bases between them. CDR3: CAISDSAYEQYF. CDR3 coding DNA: TGTGCCATCAGTGACAGCGCCTACGAGCAGTACTTC.

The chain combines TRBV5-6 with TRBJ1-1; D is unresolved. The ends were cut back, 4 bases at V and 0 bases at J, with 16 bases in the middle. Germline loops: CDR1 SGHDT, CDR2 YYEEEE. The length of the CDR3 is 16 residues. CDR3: CASSPNGGTLNTEAFF. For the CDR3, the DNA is TGTGCCAGCAGCCCCAACGGAGGTACCTTGAACACTGAAGCTTTCTTT.

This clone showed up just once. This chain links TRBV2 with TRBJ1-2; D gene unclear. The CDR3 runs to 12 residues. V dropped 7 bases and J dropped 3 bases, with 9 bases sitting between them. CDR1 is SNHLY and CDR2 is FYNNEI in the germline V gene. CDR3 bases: TGTGCCAGCAATCAAGAACACTATGGCTACACCTTC. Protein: CASNQEHYGYTF.

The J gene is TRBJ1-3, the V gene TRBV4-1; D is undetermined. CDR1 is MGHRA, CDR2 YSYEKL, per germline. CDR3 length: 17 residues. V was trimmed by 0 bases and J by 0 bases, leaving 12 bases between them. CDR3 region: CASSQDLYSISGNTIYF. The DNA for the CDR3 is TGCGCCAGCAGCCAAGATCTTTACAGCATCTCTGGAAACACCATATATTTT.

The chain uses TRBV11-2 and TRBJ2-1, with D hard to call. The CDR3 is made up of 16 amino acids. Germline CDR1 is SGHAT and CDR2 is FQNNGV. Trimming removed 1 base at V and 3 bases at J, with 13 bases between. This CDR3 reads CASSLGERAYYNEQFF. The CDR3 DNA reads TGTGCCAGCAGCTTAGGCGAACGGGCATACTACAATGAGCAGTTCTTC. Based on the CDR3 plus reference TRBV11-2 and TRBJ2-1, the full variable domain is EAGVAQSPRYKIIEKRQSVAFWCNPISGHATLYWYQQILGQGPKLLIQFQNNGVVDDSQLPKDRFSAERLKGVDSTLKIQPAKLEDSAVYLCASSLGERAYYNEQFFGPGTRLTVL.

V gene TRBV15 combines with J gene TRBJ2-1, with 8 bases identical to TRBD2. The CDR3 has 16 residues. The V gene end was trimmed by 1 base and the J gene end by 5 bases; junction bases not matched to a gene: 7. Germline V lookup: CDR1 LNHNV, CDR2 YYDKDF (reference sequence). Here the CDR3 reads CATSRVLTGGDNEQFF. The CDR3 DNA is TGTGCCACCAGCAGAGTGTTAACGGGGGGGGACAATGAGCAGTTCTTC. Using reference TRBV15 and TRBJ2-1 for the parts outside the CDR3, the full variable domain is DAMVIQNPRYQVTQFGKPVTLSCSQTLNHNVMYWYQQKSSQAPKLLFHYYDKDFNNEADTPDNFQSRRPNTSFCFLDIRSPGLGDTAMYLCATSRVLTGGDNEQFFGPGTRLTVL.

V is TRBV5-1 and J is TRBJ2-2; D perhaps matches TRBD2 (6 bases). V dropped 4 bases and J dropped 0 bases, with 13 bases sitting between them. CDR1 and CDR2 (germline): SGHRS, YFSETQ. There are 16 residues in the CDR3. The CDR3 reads CASSPPGLPNTGELFF. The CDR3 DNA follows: TGCGCCAGCAGCCCTCCGGGACTCCCGAACACCGGGGAGCTGTTTTTT.

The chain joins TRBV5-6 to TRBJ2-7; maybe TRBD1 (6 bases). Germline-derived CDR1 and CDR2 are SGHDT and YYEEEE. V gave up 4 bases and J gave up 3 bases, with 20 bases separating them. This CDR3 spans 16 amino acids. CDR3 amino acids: CASSAWIWDMNYEQYF. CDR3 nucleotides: TGTGCCAGCAGCGCATGGATTTGGGACATGAACTACGAGCAGTACTTC.

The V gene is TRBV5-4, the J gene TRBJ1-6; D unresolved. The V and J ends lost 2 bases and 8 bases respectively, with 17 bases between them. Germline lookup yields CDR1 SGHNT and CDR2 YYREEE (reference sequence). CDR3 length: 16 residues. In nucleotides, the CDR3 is TGTGCCAGCAGCTTCAGAGAAATTAGAGGTGATTCACCCCTCCACTTT. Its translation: CASSFREIRGDSPLHF.

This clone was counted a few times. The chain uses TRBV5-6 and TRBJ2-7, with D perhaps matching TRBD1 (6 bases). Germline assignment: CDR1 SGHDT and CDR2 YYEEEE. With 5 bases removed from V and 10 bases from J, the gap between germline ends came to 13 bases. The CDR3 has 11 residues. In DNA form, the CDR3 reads TGTGCCAGCAGTCCCGGGGACATCCAGTACTTC. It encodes CASSPGDIQYF.

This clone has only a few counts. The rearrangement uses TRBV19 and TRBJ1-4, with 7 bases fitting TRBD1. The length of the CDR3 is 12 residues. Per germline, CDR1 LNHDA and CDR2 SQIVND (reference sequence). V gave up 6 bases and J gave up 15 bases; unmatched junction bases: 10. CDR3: CASSFRTGGLFF. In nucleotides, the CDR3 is TGTGCCAGTAGCTTCCGGACAGGCGGTTTGTTTTTT.

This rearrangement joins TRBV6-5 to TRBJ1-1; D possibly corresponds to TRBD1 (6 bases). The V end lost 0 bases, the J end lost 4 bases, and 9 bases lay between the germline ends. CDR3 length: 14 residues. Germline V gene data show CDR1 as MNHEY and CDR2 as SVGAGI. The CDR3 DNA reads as TGTGCCAGCAGTTACTCCGGCAGGGGCACTGAAGCTTTCTTT. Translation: CASSYSGRGTEAFF.

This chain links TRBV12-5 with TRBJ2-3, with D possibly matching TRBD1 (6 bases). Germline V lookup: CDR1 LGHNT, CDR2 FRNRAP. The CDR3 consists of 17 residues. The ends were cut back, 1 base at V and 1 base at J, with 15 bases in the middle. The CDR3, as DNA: TGTGCTAGTGGTTTGGGGTTAAGGGGGATGGGCACAGATACGCAGTATTTT. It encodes CASGLGLRGMGTDTQYF.

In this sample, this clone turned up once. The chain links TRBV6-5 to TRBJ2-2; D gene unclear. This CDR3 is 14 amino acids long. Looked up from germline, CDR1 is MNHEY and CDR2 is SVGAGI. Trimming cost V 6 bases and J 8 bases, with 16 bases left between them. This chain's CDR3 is CASSPEPAPGELFF. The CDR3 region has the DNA TGTGCCAGCAGCCCGGAGCCTGCACCGGGGGAGCTGTTTTTT.

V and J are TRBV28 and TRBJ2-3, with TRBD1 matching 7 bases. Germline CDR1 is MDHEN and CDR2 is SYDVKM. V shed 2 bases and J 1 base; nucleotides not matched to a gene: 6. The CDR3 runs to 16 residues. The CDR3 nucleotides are TGTGCCAGCAGTTTAGTAATTGGACAGGGCACAGATACGCAGTATTTT. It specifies CASSLVIGQGTDTQYF.

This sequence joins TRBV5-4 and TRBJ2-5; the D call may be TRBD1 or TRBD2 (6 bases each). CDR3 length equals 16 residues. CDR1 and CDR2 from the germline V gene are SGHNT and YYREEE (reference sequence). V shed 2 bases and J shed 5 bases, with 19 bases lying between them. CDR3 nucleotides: TGTGCCAGCAGCTTCGGCCTGGGGGCGGGGACGGAGACCCAGTACTTC. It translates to CASSFGLGAGTETQYF.

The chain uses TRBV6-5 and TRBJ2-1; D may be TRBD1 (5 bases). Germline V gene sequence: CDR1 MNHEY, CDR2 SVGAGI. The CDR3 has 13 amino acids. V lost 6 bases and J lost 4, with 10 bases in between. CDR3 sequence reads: CASRNDRYNEQFF. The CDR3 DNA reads TGTGCCAGCAGAAACGACAGATACAATGAGCAGTTCTTC.

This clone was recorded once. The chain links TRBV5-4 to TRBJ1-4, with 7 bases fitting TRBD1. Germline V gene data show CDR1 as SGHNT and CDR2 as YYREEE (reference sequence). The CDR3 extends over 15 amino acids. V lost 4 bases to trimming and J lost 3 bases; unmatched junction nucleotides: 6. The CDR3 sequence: CASSRNRGANEKLFF. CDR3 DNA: TGTGCCAGCAGCCGGAACAGGGGTGCTAATGAAAAACTGTTTTTT.

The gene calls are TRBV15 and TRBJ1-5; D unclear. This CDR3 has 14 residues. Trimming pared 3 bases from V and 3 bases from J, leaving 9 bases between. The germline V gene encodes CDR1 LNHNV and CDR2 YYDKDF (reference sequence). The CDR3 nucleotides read TGTGCCACCAGCAGGGCGGCCCCCAATCAGCCCCAGCATTTT. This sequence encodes CATSRAAPNQPQHF.

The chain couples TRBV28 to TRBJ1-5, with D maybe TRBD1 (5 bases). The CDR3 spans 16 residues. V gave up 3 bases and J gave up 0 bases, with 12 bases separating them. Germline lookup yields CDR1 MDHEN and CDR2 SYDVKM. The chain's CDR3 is CASSFRGVNSNQPQHF. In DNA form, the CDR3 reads TGTGCCAGCAGTTTTCGGGGGGTCAATAGCAATCAGCCCCAGCATTTT. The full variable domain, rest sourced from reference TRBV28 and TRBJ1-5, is DVKVTQSSRYLVKRTGEKVFLECVQDMDHENMFWYRQDPGLGLRLIYFSYDVKMKEKGDIPEGYSVSREKKERFSLILESASTNQTSMYLCASSFRGVNSNQPQHFGDGTRLSIL.

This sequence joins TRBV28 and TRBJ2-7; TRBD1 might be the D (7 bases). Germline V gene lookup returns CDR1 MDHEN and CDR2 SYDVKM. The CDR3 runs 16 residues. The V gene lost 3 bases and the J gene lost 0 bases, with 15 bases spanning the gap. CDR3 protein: CASSLEGAVSSYEQYF. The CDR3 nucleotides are TGTGCCAGCAGTTTGGAGGGGGCCGTGAGCTCCTACGAGCAGTACTTC.

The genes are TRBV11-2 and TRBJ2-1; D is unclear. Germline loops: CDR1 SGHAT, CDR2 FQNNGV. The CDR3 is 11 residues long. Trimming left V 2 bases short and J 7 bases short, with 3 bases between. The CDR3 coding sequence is TGTGCCAGCAGCTTAAAGAATGAGCAGTTCTTC. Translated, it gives CASSLKNEQFF.

CDR3: CASSYKGWGTEAFF. The CDR3 bases are TGTGCCAGCAGTTATAAGGGATGGGGGACTGAAGCTTTCTTT. The chain uses TRBV6-5 and TRBJ1-1; the D gene is possibly TRBD1 (5 bases). The CDR3 loop spans 14 amino acids. Germline V gives CDR1 MNHEY, CDR2 SVGAGI. V lost 3 bases, J lost 5 bases, and 13 bases lay in between.

DNA of the CDR3: TGTGCTAGTGGTTTGGCGGACAGTCCTAGCAATCAGCCCCAGCATTTT. It specifies CASGLADSPSNQPQHF. V and J are TRBV12-5 and TRBJ1-5, with D perhaps TRBD1 (6 bases). With 1 base removed from V and 0 bases from J, the gap between germline ends came to 10 bases. The length of the CDR3 is 16 residues. Germline assignment: CDR1 LGHNT and CDR2 FRNRAP.

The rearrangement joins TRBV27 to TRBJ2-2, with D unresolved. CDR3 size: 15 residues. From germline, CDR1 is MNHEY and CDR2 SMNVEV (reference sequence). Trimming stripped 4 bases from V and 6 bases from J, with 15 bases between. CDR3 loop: CASSSLAIQAGELFF. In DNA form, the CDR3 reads TGTGCCAGCAGTTCCCTGGCCATTCAGGCCGGGGAGCTGTTTTTT.